This entry lists 21 T cell receptor beta chains sequenced from one sample in a study of T cells in Graves' hyperthyroidism and ophthalmopathy. Amplified TCR beta CDR3 regions came from RNA transcripts. The study used the HTBI primer set for a first-round RT-PCR of the TCR CDR3. One entry per CDR3 protein, called by TCRdb with MiXCR from the multiplex PCR reads. The sample holds about 600,000 distinct CDR3 sequences, roughly a sixth seen once. Sequenced sample: blood. The receptors come from a woman aged 40 to 50 with Graves' ophthalmopathy.

This chain joins TRBV11-2 and TRBJ1-3; D not resolved. The CDR3 has 14 amino acids. V was shortened by 5 bases and J by 7 bases, with 15 bases between the two germline ends. Germline CDR1 SGHAT, CDR2 FQNNGV. Written as DNA, the CDR3 is TGTGCCAGCAGCCAAGAAGGACCTCCCAACACCATATATTTT. As protein: CASSQEGPPNTIYF.

This clonotype was counted between two and nine times. V usage is TRBV12-5 and J usage is TRBJ2-1, with 9 bases fitting TRBD2. The germline V gene encodes CDR1 LGHNT and CDR2 FRNRAP. V trimming: 4 bases; J trimming: 8 bases; junction bases outside the gene matches: 9. The CDR3 runs 15 residues. The CDR3 reads CASGYRGSGRDEQFF. The CDR3, as DNA: TGTGCTAGTGGTTACCGTGGTAGCGGGAGAGATGAGCAGTTCTTC.

This clonotype was recorded many times. DNA of the CDR3: TGTGCCAGCAGTGACCCGCCCGAACCGGGACAAAGCTCCTACAATGAGCAGTTCTTC. Translating it yields CASSDPPEPGQSSYNEQFF. This sequence joins TRBV2 and TRBJ2-1; D may be TRBD1 (6 bases). CDR1 and CDR2 from the germline V gene are SNHLY and FYNNEI. Trimming took off 3 bases at V and 0 bases at J, with 21 bases between the two ends. The CDR3 runs to 19 residues.

The sample holds a few counts of this clonotype. The CDR3 DNA follows: TGTGCCAGCAGCCCAGTAGGACAGAGCACAGATACGCAGTATTTT. As protein: CASSPVGQSTDTQYF. The genes are TRBV6-1 and TRBJ2-3, with D possibly matching TRBD1 (6 bases). The germline V gene has CDR1 MNHNS and CDR2 SASEGT. The CDR3 has 15 amino acids. The V end lost 6 bases, the J end lost 0 bases, and 13 bases lay between the germline ends.

This clonotype was picked up many times. The chain has TRBV2 and TRBJ2-1; perhaps TRBD1 as D (6 bases). CDR1 is SNHLY, CDR2 FYNNEI, per germline. The CDR3 loop spans 15 amino acids. The V end was cut by 4 bases, the J end by 6 bases, with 16 bases between. The DNA for the CDR3 is TGTGCCAGCAGTGTTTGGGGGCGTTCGGGCAATGAGCAGTTCTTC. It yields the protein CASSVWGRSGNEQFF. Full variable domain (outside the CDR3, taken from reference TRBV2 and TRBJ2-1): EPEVTQTPSHQVTQMGQEVILRCVPISNHLYFYWYRQILGQKVEFLVSFYNNEISEKSEIFDDQFSVERPDGSNFTLKIRSTKLEDSAMYFCASSVWGRSGNEQFFGPGTRLTVL.

This clonotype was counted at least ten times. The chain joins TRBV28 to TRBJ2-7, with D hard to call. CDR1 and CDR2 (germline): MDHEN, SYDVKM. The CDR3 has 13 amino acids. V shed 3 bases and J shed 6 bases, with 12 bases lying between them. The CDR3 here is CASSFGLGREQYF. In DNA form, the CDR3 reads TGTGCCAGCAGTTTTGGGCTAGGGCGCGAGCAGTACTTC.

This clonotype was counted between two and nine times. This chain connects TRBV5-5 to TRBJ1-1; tentatively, D is TRBD1 (6 bases). CDR3 length: 16 amino acids. The V gene's germline CDR1 is SGHKS and CDR2 YYEKEE (reference sequence). The V end was cut by 4 bases, the J end by 1 base, with 17 bases between. DNA of the CDR3: TGTGCCAGCAGCCAACGTGGAATGACAGGGAACACTGAAGCTTTCTTT. It is translated as CASSQRGMTGNTEAFF.

This clonotype was found many times. The J gene is TRBJ2-7, the V gene TRBV28; D is uncertain. The CDR3 covers 13 residues. Germline values: CDR1 MDHEN, CDR2 SYDVKM. V was pared by 4 bases and J by 5 bases, with 12 bases between. The CDR3 loop is CASSSAGLNEQYF. DNA for the CDR3: TGTGCCAGCAGTTCGGCCGGGTTGAACGAGCAGTACTTC.

The DNA of the CDR3 is TGTGCCAGCAGCTTACAGATTGAAGCTTTCTTT. Encoded protein: CASSLQIEAFF. The chain joins TRBV9 to TRBJ1-1, with D unresolved. Germline values: CDR1 SGDLS, CDR2 YYNGEE. The CDR3 covers 11 residues. The V end lost 4 bases, the J end lost 7 bases, and 8 bases lay between the germline ends. Combining the CDR3 with reference TRBV9 and TRBJ1-1 gives the whole variable domain DSGVTQTPKHLITATGQRVTLRCSPRSGDLSVYWYQQSLDQGLQFLIQYYNGEERAKGNILERFSAQQFPDLHSELNLSSLELGDSALYFCASSLQIEAFFGQGTRLTVV.

This clonotype appeared many times. The J gene is TRBJ1-1, the V gene TRBV7-9; TRBD1 matches 8 bases. This CDR3 region has 13 residues. The germline V gene encodes CDR1 SEHNR and CDR2 FQNEAQ (reference sequence). V lost 5 bases and J lost 8; bases outside the gene matches: 7. CDR3 DNA: TGTGCCAGCAGCATCGGACAGGGATTCGAAGCTTTCTTT. It translates to CASSIGQGFEAFF.

The CDR3 nucleotides are TGTGCCAGTAGTAGGGGGGACACACAGAACACTGAAGCTTTCTTT. Its protein product is CASSRGDTQNTEAFF. The chain links TRBV19 to TRBJ1-1, with a possible D match to TRBD1 (6 bases). CDR3 length: 15 residues. The V gene's germline CDR1 is LNHDA and CDR2 SQIVND (reference sequence). Trimming stripped 4 bases from V and 1 base from J, with 13 bases between.

This chain joins TRBV6-5 and TRBJ2-1; D unclear. Germline V gene lookup returns CDR1 MNHEY and CDR2 SVGAGI. CDR3 length: 13 amino acids. Trimming cost V 0 bases and J 7 bases, with 7 bases left between them. The CDR3 DNA reads TGTGCCAGCAGTTACTCGAGTTGGAATGAGCAGTTCTTC. Encoded protein: CASSYSSWNEQFF.

The chain recombines TRBV2 with TRBJ2-3; TRBD1 matches 7 bases. The CDR3 runs 13 residues. V dropped 6 bases and J dropped 6; count of bases not matched to a gene: 6. Per germline, CDR1 SNHLY and CDR2 FYNNEI. In DNA, the CDR3 is TGTGCCAGCAGGACACAGGGGTTCGATACGCAGTATTTT. This encodes CASRTQGFDTQYF.

There are many counts of this clonotype. The chain uses TRBV5-1 and TRBJ2-6; 8 bases match TRBD1. Germline assignment: CDR1 SGHRS and CDR2 YFSETQ. This CDR3 comprises 18 residues. Germline trimming cut 1 base from V and 3 bases from J; bases unmatched to any gene: 9. The CDR3 DNA reads TGCGCCAGCAGCTTGAACGGACAGGGAATGAGTGGGGCCAACGTCCTGACTTTC. Residues: CASSLNGQGMSGANVLTF.

A note on this clonotype: A junction end diverges from the germline sequence, so it may reflect a read error. Written as DNA, the CDR3 is TGCGGCGTCCGCGGACTAGCGGGAGGGCCTGGGCAGTTCTTC. Translating gives CGVRGLAGGPGQFF. This rearrangement joins TRBV29-1 to TRBJ2-1, with 15 bases matching TRBD2. The CDR3 length is 14 residues. From germline, CDR1 is SQVTM and CDR2 ANQGSEA.

In this sample, this clonotype turned up many times. The chain couples TRBV12-3 or TRBV12-4 to TRBJ2-2; D is uncertain. The CDR3 runs to 15 residues. The ends were cut back, 5 bases at V and 5 bases at J, with 15 bases in the middle. The DNA of the CDR3 is TGTGCCAGCAGTCGTCCTCCTTGGACGACCGGGGAGCTGTTTTTT. It codes for CASSRPPWTTGELFF.

This clonotype has more than one count but fewer than ten. The chain has TRBV5-1 and TRBJ1-2; no clear D gene. Trimming took off 4 bases at V and 6 bases at J, with 13 bases between the two ends. The length of the CDR3 is 13 residues. Germline V gene lookup returns CDR1 SGHRS and CDR2 YFSETQ. Here the CDR3 DNA reads TGCGCCAGCAGCCGCCCAGACCTCCATGGCTACACCTTC. Residues: CASSRPDLHGYTF.

This chain links TRBV7-9 with TRBJ1-3; no firm D call. V was cut by 2 bases and J by 0 bases, with 11 bases left in between. CDR3 length equals 16 residues. Germline V lookup: CDR1 SEHNR, CDR2 FQNEAQ (reference sequence). The CDR3 loop reads CASSLNSPDSGNTIYF. As DNA, the CDR3 is TGTGCCAGCAGCTTAAATTCTCCGGACTCTGGAAACACCATATATTTT. Full variable domain (rest looked up from reference TRBV7-9 and TRBJ1-3): DTGVSQNPRHKITKRGQNVTFRCDPISEHNRLYWYRQTLGQGPEFLTYFQNEAQLEKSRLLSDRFSAERPKGSFSTLEIQRTEQGDSAMYLCASSLNSPDSGNTIYFGEGSWLTVV.

Turning to this clonotype: A much larger clonotype is one base distant, so this may be a read error. The rearrangement uses TRBV12-3 or TRBV12-4 and TRBJ2-5; 9 bases map to TRBD2. Trimming at V came to 7 bases and at J to 5 bases, leaving 11 bases not matched to a gene. The CDR3 is 15 residues long. CDR3 in DNA: TGTGCCAGCACTTCCTTAGCGGGAGAGGGGGAGACCCAGTACTTC. The encoded protein is CASTSLAGEGETQYF.

This clonotype was recorded a few times. The chain recombines TRBV18 with TRBJ1-1; 11 nucleotides match TRBD1. With 4 bases clipped from V and 1 base from J, the junction kept 8 bases outside the gene matches. The germline V gene encodes CDR1 KGHSH and CDR2 LQKENI. This CDR3 is built from 17 residues. The CDR3 region has the DNA TGTGCCAGCTCACGCCCGGGACAGGGGGGCTGGAACACTGAAGCTTTCTTT. Its protein product is CASSRPGQGGWNTEAFF.

This clonotype was seen a handful of times. The chain is built from TRBV19 and TRBJ2-6, with 8 bases matching TRBD1. Germline assignment: CDR1 LNHDA and CDR2 SQIVND (reference sequence). The V and J ends lost 7 bases and 10 bases, in that order; junction bases with no gene match: 18. The CDR3 consists of 17 residues. The CDR3 sequence is CASTYIGQGIGGNVLTF. DNA of the CDR3: TGTGCCAGTACTTATATCGGACAGGGAATAGGTGGAAACGTCCTGACTTTC.